The clone carrying this T cell receptor beta chain was seen just once. This sample is drawn from a study of CD8 T cells in Susac syndrome. Germline V gene sequence: CDR1 KGHSH, CDR2 LQKENI. V lost 3 bases, J lost 3 bases, and 2 bases stayed unmatched. This CDR3 spans 15 amino acids. An amount of RNA that ranged from about 0.45 to 1 ug was reverse transcribed with random hexamers. TCRdb called the immunoSEQ multiplex PCR reads again in MiXCR, with one record for every CDR3 protein. The sample holds about 140,000 distinct CDR3 sequences; 85% to 95% are singletons and the top ten take 0.14%. Sequencing targeted TCR beta in T cells from blood (CD8+ and CD4+).

This sequence originates from a human donor with Susac syndrome. The chain combines TRBV18 with TRBJ1-1; 12 bases map to TRBD1. The specimen was CD4+ T cells from PBMCs. The DNA of the CDR3 is TGTGCCAGCTCACCGCGGGACAGGGGGCACACTGAAGCTTTCTTT. Translation gives CASSPRDRGHTEAFF.